The clone carrying this T cell receptor (beta chain) was recorded many times. Antigen unknown. The sample is drawn from a study of T cells in Graves' hyperthyroidism and ophthalmopathy. Study outcomes and limitations: Appearing also in blood were most of the thyroid clonotypes expanded above 0.001.

The investigators amplified TCR beta CDR3 regions from RNA transcripts. HTBI primers were the set used in a first-round RT-PCR of the TCR CDR3. In TCRdb, the multiplex PCR reads were re-called with MiXCR into one record per CDR3 protein. The sample lists some 350,000 distinct CDR3 sequences, roughly 19% occurring once. The CDR3 is 12 amino acids. Between the trimmed V and J ends, which lost 6 bases and 5 bases, there was a span of 9 bases. The sample was blood. The J gene is TRBJ2-3, the V gene TRBV12-3 or TRBV12-4; D is unclear. The clonotype originates from a woman between 18 and 29 years old with Graves' hyperthyroidism. This CDR3 reads CASRPAGDTQYF. The CDR3 DNA reads as TGTGCCAGCAGACCAGCTGGAGATACGCAGTATTTT.